These T cell receptor beta chains were read from a single sample in a study of Graves' ophthalmopathy and Graves' hyperthyroidism. TCRdb reprocessed the multiplex PCR reads with MiXCR, giving one entry per CDR3 protein. The table has about 550,000 distinct CDR3 sequences, about two fifths seen once. What was sequenced was peripheral blood or thyroid tissue (not recorded which). The receptors here all came from an adult man with Graves' hyperthyroidism. Each CDR3 is given with its conserved first and last residue. The D gene is left open where the match is weak. Size is omitted from some rows. Given values are once, few, many or a class for expanded clones.

>18|TRBV5-1|many|TRBJ1-5|TRBD1
CASSLSPGGLGGNQPQHF
TGCGCCAGCAGCTTGAGCCCAGGGGGCTTAGGCGGCAATCAGCCCCAGCATTTT
>15|TRBV2|-|TRBJ2-3|TRBD2
CASSVARAGTDTQYF
TGTGCCAGCAGTGTGGCGAGAGCGGGAACAGATACGCAGTATTTT
>13|TRBV29-1|many|TRBJ2-7|-
CSVEVRASYEQYF
TGCAGCGTTGAAGTCCGTGCTTCCTACGAGCAGTACTTC
>16|TRBV6-5|-|TRBJ1-4|-
CASSEHPSGSNEKLFF
TGTGCCAGCAGTGAACACCCGTCGGGGTCTAATGAAAAACTGTTTTTT
>12|TRBV27|-|TRBJ1-1|-
CASRDWGAEAFF
TGTGCCAGCAGGGATTGGGGGGCTGAAGCTTTCTTT
>14|TRBV12-3/TRBV12-4|-|TRBJ2-5|-
CASSLDVVRQPQYF
TGTGCCAGCAGTTTAGATGTGGTACGACAGCCCCAGTACTTC
>17|TRBV7-9|-|TRBJ2-3|-
CASSPQIFGASTDTQYF
TGTGCCAGCAGCCCCCAGATCTTCGGGGCCAGCACAGATACGCAGTATTTT
>15|TRBV20-1|-|TRBJ2-2|-
CSARDWAGNTGELFF
TGCAGTGCTAGAGATTGGGCAGGGAACACCGGGGAGCTGTTTTTT
>15|TRBV4-1|many|TRBJ2-7|TRBD2
CASSQGGGGTYEQYF
TGCGCCAGCAGCCAAGGCGGCGGGGGAACCTACGAGCAGTACTTC
>13|TRBV25-1|-|TRBJ2-5|TRBD1
CASSAGGAETQYF
TGTGCCAGCAGCGCAGGGGGCGCAGAGACCCAGTACTTC
>15|TRBV2|-|TRBJ1-6|-
CASSERRGTGLPLHF
TGTGCCAGCAGTGAAAGGAGGGGGACGGGTCTACCCCTCCACTTT
>14|TRBV4-1|many|TRBJ2-7|-
CASSQDDGSYEQYF
TGCGCCAGCAGCCAAGATGACGGATCCTACGAGCAGTACTTC
>11|TRBV11-2|many|TRBJ1-1|-
CASSFPTEAFF
TGTGCCAGCAGCTTTCCCACTGAAGCTTTCTTT
>16|TRBV2|-|TRBJ2-7|TRBD1
CASSPRGDRVAGEQYF
TGTGCCAGCAGTCCCCGAGGGGACAGGGTGGCGGGGGAGCAGTACTTC
>14|TRBV12-5|-|TRBJ1-1|-
CASDLGQPNTEAFF
TGTGCTAGTGACCTCGGACAGCCGAACACTGAAGCTTTCTTT
>15|TRBV4-1|few|TRBJ1-1|-
CASSQETRENAEAFF
TGCGCCAGCAGCCAAGAGACGCGAGAGAACGCTGAAGCTTTCTTT
>14|TRBV14|-|TRBJ2-7|-
CASSQVRGRGEQYF
TGTGCCAGCAGCCAAGTGAGGGGACGCGGGGAGCAGTACTTC
>12|TRBV7-9|many|TRBJ2-3|-
CASSYQADTQYF
TGTGCCAGCAGCTACCAAGCAGATACGCAGTATTTT
>15|TRBV18|few|TRBJ1-3|-
CASSRQIVSGNTIYF
TGTGCCAGCTCAAGACAGATCGTCTCTGGAAACACCATATATTTT
>13|TRBV12-3/TRBV12-4|-|TRBJ1-5|-
CASSPGLVETQHF
TGTGCCAGCAGTCCCGGACTAGTGGAGACCCAGCATTTT
>15|TRBV12-3/TRBV12-4|-|TRBJ2-7|-
CASSELGGDGCEQYF
TGTGCCAGCAGTGAGTTGGGGGGCGATGGCTGCGAGCAGTACTTC
>21|TRBV29-1|once|TRBJ1-2|-
CSVFFPSANTGEGTILYGYTF
TGCAGCGTTTTTTTTCCTTCCGCGAACACCGGGGAGGGCACGATCCTCTATGGCTACACCTTC
>14|TRBV10-3|many|TRBJ1-2|TRBD1
CAISEPDRGDGYTF
TGTGCCATCAGTGAGCCTGACAGGGGCGATGGCTACACCTTC
>14|TRBV7-3|many|TRBJ2-5|-
CASSFHGGQETQYF
TGTGCCAGCAGCTTTCACGGTGGCCAAGAGACCCAGTACTTC
>13|TRBV5-6|many|TRBJ2-7|TRBD1
CASRRDREGEQYF
TGTGCCAGCAGACGGGACAGGGAGGGCGAGCAGTACTTC
>15|TRBV29-1|once|TRBJ1-4|-
CSARSGVATNEKLFF
TGCAGTGCTAGATCGGGGGTAGCAACTAATGAAAAACTGTTTTTT
>14|TRBV6-1|many|TRBJ1-2|-
CASSASGGTGGYTF
TGTGCCAGCAGTGCTAGTGGGGGCACGGGTGGCTACACCTTC
>15|TRBV7-9|many|TRBJ1-4|-
CASSEDRATNEKLFF
TGTGCCAGCAGCGAAGACAGAGCAACTAATGAAAAACTGTTTTTT
>15|TRBV7-6|-|TRBJ2-5|-
CASSLRSGVSGTQYF
TGTGCCAGCAGCTTACGGAGCGGTGTTAGCGGGACCCAGTACTTC
>13|TRBV28|few|TRBJ1-2|-
CASSPRVWDGYTF
TGTGCCAGCAGCCCTCGGGTCTGGGATGGCTACACCTTC
>14|TRBV11-2|many|TRBJ1-1|TRBD1
CASSLAQGAQVAFF
TGTGCCAGCAGCTTAGCTCAGGGGGCGCAGGTAGCTTTCTTT
>16|TRBV20-1|-|TRBJ2-3|TRBD2
CSATALSSGRADTQYF
TGCAGTGCTACTGCCCTCTCTAGCGGGAGGGCAGATACGCAGTATTTT
>15|TRBV29-1|few|TRBJ2-1|TRBD2
CSVEDWTSGSNEQFF
TGCAGCGTTGAAGACTGGACTAGCGGGAGCAATGAGCAGTTCTTC
>16|TRBV7-8|many|TRBJ1-5|TRBD1
CASSSRDSFSNQPQHF
TGTGCCAGCAGTTCCAGGGACAGTTTTAGCAATCAGCCCCAGCATTTT
>15|TRBV7-9|few|TRBJ2-7|TRBD1
CASSSTDRGDYEQYF
TGTGCCAGCAGCTCGACGGACAGGGGGGACTACGAGCAGTACTTC
>16|TRBV7-2|-|TRBJ2-2|-
CASSSGYAANTGELFF
TGTGCCAGCAGCTCCGGATACGCGGCGAACACCGGGGAGCTGTTTTTT
>14|TRBV19|-|TRBJ2-3|-
CASSISSSTDTQYF
TGTGCCAGTAGTATAAGCAGCAGCACAGATACGCAGTATTTT
>14|TRBV30|few|TRBJ1-1|TRBD1
CAWRGWTGDTEAFF
TGTGCCTGGAGGGGATGGACAGGAGACACTGAAGCTTTCTTT
>13|TRBV24-1|many|TRBJ1-5|-
CATSDFLGLPQHF
TGTGCCACCAGTGACTTTCTGGGGCTGCCCCAGCATTTT
>14|TRBV25-1|-|TRBJ1-6|TRBD1
CARVSGTGTSPLHF
TGTGCTAGAGTATCCGGGACAGGGACATCACCCCTCCACTTT
>14|TRBV28|few|TRBJ2-2|TRBD1
CASSERGHGGELFF
TGTGCCAGCAGCGAGAGGGGGCACGGCGGGGAGCTGTTTTTT
>14|TRBV10-3|-|TRBJ2-3|TRBD1
CAISLGQGRDTQYF
TGTGCCATCAGCCTGGGACAGGGGAGAGATACGCAGTATTTT
>17|TRBV15|many|TRBJ1-3|-
CATSRGGRGFSGNTIYF
TGTGCCACCAGCAGAGGTGGCAGAGGTTTCTCTGGAAACACCATATATTTT
>17|TRBV9|many|TRBJ1-1|TRBD1
CASSVDPGQGVNTEAFF
TGTGCCAGCAGCGTAGACCCAGGACAGGGAGTGAACACTGAAGCTTTCTTT
>17|TRBV24-1|many|TRBJ1-4|TRBD1
CATSDSLAGTGTEKLFF
TGTGCCACCAGTGATTCACTGGCCGGGACAGGGACTGAAAAACTGTTTTTT
>14|TRBV7-6|-|TRBJ2-2|-
CASSLAGASWELFF
TGTGCCAGCAGCTTGGCGGGGGCGTCTTGGGAGCTGTTTTTT
>14|TRBV10-3|few|TRBJ2-7|TRBD1
CAISLGQESYEQYF
TGTGCCATCAGCCTGGGACAGGAGTCCTACGAGCAGTACTTC
>15|TRBV5-8|many|TRBJ2-7|-
CASSFRQGLSYEQYF
TGTGCCAGCAGCTTTCGCCAGGGGCTCTCCTACGAGCAGTACTTC
>12|TRBV5-1|-|TRBJ2-3|-
CACWFGDGTQYF
TGCGCCTGCTGGTTCGGGGACGGTACGCAGTATTTT
>13|TRBV6-5|many|TRBJ2-5|TRBD1
CASSWTGGETQYF
TGTGCCAGCAGCTGGACAGGGGGAGAGACCCAGTACTTC
>16|TRBV29-1|many|TRBJ2-6|TRBD1
CSVEMYRGAGANVLTF
TGCAGCGTTGAAATGTACAGGGGGGCTGGGGCCAACGTCCTGACTTTC
>12|TRBV28|few|TRBJ1-1|TRBD1
CASVQGETEAFF
TGTGCCAGCGTCCAGGGGGAGACTGAAGCTTTCTTT
>15|TRBV14|many|TRBJ2-5|-
CASSPQPGAKETQYF
TGTGCCAGCAGCCCTCAACCGGGGGCGAAGGAGACCCAGTACTTC
>16|TRBV7-3|-|TRBJ2-5|TRBD2
CASTPGLAGGQETQYF
TGTGCCAGCACCCCAGGACTAGCGGGAGGACAAGAGACCCAGTACTTC
>11|TRBV19|-|TRBJ1-1|-
CASRINIEAFF
TGTGCCAGTAGGATCAACATTGAAGCTTTCTTT
>13|TRBV27|many|TRBJ2-7|TRBD1
CASSLDRGSEQYF
TGTGCCAGCAGTCTGGACAGGGGCTCCGAGCAGTACTTC
>15|TRBV11-2|few|TRBJ2-6|-
CASSLWVSGANVLTF
TGTGCCAGCAGCTTATGGGTCTCTGGGGCCAACGTCCTGACTTTC
>16|TRBV7-2|many|TRBJ2-7|TRBD2
CASSLFWAGGMDEQYF
TGTGCCAGCAGCTTATTTTGGGCGGGAGGAATGGACGAGCAGTACTTC
>16|TRBV2|many|TRBJ1-5|-
CASSEDEGRSNQPQHF
TGTGCCAGCAGTGAAGATGAGGGGCGTAGCAATCAGCCCCAGCATTTT